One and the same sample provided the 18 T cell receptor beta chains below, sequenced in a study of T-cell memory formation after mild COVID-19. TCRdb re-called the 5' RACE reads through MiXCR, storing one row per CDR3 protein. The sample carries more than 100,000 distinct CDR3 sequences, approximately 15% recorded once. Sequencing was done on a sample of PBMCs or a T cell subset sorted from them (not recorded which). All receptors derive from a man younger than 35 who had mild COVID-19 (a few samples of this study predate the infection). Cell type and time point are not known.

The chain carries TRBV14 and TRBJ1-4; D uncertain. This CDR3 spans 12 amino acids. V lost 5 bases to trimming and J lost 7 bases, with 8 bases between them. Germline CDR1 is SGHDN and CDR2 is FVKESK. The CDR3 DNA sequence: TGTGCCAGCAGCGCCGGGAGTGAAAAACTGTTTTTT. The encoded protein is CASSAGSEKLFF.

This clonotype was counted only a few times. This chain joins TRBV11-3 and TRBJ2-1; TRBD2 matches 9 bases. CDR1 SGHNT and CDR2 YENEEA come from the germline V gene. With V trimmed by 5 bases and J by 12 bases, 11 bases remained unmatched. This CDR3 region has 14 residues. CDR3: CASSPGLAGPGQFF. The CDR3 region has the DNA TGTGCCAGCAGCCCGGGGCTAGCGGGGCCTGGGCAGTTCTTC.

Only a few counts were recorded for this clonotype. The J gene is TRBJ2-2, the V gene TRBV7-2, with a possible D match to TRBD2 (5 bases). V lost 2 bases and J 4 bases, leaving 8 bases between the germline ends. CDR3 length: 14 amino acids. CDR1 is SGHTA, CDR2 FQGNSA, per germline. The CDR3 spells CASSLQRSTGELFF. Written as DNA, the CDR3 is TGTGCCAGCAGCTTACAGCGGTCCACCGGGGAGCTGTTTTTT.

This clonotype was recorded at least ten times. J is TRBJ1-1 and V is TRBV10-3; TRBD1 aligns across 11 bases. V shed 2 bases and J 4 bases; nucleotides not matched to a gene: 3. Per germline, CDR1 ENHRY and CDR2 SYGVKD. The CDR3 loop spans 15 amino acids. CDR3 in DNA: TGTGCCATCAGTGAGCCGGGACAGGGGGGCACTGAAGCTTTCTTT. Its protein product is CAISEPGQGGTEAFF.

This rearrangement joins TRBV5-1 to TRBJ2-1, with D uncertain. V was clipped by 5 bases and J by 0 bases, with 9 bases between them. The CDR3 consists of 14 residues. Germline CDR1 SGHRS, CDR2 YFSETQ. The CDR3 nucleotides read TGCGCCAGCAGGGAGAGGAGCTCCTACAATGAGCAGTTCTTC. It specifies CASRERSSYNEQFF.

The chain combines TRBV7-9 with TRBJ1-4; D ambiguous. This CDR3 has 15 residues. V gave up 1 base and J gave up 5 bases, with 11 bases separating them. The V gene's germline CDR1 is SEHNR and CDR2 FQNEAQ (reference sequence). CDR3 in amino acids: CASSLVSGPNEKLFF. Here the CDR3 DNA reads TGTGCCAGCAGCTTAGTCTCCGGGCCAAATGAAAAACTGTTTTTT.

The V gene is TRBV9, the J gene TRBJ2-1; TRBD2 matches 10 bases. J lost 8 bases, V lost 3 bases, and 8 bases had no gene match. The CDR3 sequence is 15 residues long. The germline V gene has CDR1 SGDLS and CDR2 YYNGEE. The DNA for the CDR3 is TGTGCCAGCAGCGCCCCGAGCGGGGGGGTCGATGAGCAGTTCTTC. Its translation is CASSAPSGGVDEQFF.

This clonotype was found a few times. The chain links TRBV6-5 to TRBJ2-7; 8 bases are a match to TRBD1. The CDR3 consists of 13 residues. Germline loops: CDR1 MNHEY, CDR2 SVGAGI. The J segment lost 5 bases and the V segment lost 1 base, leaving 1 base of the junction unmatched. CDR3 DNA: TGTGCCAGCAGTTACTGGACAGGGCACGAGCAGTACTTC. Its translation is CASSYWTGHEQYF.

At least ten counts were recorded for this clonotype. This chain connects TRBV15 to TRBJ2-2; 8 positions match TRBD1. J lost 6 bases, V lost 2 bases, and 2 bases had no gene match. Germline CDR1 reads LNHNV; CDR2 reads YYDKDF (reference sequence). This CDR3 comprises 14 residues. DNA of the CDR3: TGTGCCACCAGCAGAAACAGGGGGTCCGGGGAGCTGTTTTTT. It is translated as CATSRNRGSGELFF. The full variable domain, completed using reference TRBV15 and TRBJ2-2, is DAMVIQNPRYQVTQFGKPVTLSCSQTLNHNVMYWYQQKSSQAPKLLFHYYDKDFNNEADTPDNFQSRRPNTSFCFLDIRSPGLGDTAMYLCATSRNRGSGELFFGEGSRLTVL.

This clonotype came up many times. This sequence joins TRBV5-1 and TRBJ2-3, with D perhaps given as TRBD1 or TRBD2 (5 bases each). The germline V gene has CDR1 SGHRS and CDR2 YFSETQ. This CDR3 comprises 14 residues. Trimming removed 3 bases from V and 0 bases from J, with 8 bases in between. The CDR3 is CASSSEGSTDTQYF. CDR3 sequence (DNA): TGCGCCAGCAGCTCCGAGGGGAGCACAGATACGCAGTATTTT.

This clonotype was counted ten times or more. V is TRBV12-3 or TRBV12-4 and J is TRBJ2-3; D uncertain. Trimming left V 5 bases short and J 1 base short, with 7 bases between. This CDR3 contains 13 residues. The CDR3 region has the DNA TGTGCCAGCAGTGCCCGGGGCACAGATACGCAGTATTTT. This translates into CASSARGTDTQYF.

The CDR3 DNA reads as TGTGCCAGCAGTTACTCGTCGTCGGGACACTTTATCTCACCCCTCCACTTT. This translates into CASSYSSSGHFISPLHF. The chain combines TRBV6-5 with TRBJ1-6; D may be TRBD1 (6 bases). This CDR3 region has 17 residues. The germline CDR1 and CDR2 sequences are MNHEY and SVGAGI. V was pared by 0 bases and J by 10 bases, with 19 bases between.

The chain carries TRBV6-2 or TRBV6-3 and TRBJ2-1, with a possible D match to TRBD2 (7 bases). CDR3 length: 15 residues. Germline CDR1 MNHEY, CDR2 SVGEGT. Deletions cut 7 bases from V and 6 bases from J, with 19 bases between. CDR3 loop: CASMRFRGASNEQFF. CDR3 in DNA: TGTGCCAGCATGAGGTTCCGGGGGGCGTCCAATGAGCAGTTCTTC.

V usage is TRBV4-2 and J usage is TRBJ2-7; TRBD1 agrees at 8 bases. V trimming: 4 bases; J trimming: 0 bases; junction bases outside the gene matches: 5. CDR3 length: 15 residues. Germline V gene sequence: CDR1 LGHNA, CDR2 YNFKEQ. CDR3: CASSPLGQVSYEQYF. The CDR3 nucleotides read TGTGCCAGCAGCCCCTTGGGACAGGTCTCCTACGAGCAGTACTTC.

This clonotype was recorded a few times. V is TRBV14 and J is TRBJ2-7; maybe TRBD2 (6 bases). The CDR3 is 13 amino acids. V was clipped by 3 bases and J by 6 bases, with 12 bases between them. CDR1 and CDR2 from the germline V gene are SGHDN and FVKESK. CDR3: CASSQGGWGEQYV. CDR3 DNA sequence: TGTGCCAGCAGCCAGGGAGGCTGGGGCGAGCAGTACGTC.

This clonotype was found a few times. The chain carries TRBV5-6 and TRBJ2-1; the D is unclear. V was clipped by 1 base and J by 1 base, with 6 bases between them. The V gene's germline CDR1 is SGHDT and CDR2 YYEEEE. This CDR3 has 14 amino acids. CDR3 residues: CASSLMTSYNEQFF. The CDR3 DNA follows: TGTGCCAGCAGCTTGATGACGTCCTACAATGAGCAGTTCTTC.

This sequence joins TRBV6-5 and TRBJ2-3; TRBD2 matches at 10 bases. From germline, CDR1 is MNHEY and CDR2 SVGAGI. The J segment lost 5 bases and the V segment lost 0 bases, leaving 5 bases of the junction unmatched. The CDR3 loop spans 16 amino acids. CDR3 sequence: CASSYSTSGVRDTQYF. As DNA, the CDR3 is TGTGCCAGCAGTTACTCCACTAGCGGGGTTCGAGATACGCAGTATTTT.

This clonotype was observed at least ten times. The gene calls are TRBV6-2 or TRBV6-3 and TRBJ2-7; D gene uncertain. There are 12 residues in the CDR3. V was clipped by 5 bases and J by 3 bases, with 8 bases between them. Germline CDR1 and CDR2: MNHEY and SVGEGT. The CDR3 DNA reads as TGTGCCAGCAGTGACATAGACTACGAGCAGTACTTC. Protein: CASSDIDYEQYF.